The source of this T cell receptor (beta chain) is a study of radiation and T cells in renal cell carcinoma. Study-wide results and caveats: From baseline, blood top tumor clonotypes peaked at 2 weeks post-radiation.

Germline assignment: CDR1 LNHDA and CDR2 SQIVND (reference sequence). This CDR3 comprises 13 residues. The ends lost 5 bases at V and 7 bases at J; junction bases unmatched: 7. Using immunoSEQ multiplex PCR, the repertoire was profiled, and TCRdb retains in-frame clones only, with some absent. The data contain roughly 58,000 clones, 70% to 80% of them singletons. As regards this clone: Its antigen is unknown.

The time point here: blood 4 weeks post-SBRT, at nephrectomy. Regarding treatment: 15 Gy SBRT to primary tumor, nephrectomy 4 weeks later. Radiation-treated patients gave blood at baseline, week 2 and week 4. The tumor was a clear cell renal cell carcinoma. The V gene is TRBV19, the J gene TRBJ2-7; the match to TRBD1 covers 8 bases. The sequenced sample was blood, obtained from a patient whose treatment included radiotherapy and nephrectomy. This TCR came from a man aged 60 to 75 with renal cell carcinoma. CDR3 amino acids: CASSPQGAGEQYF. CDR3 in DNA: TGTGCCAGTAGTCCCCAGGGGGCGGGTGAGCAGTACTTC.